What follows is one T cell receptor (beta chain) and its context. Its antigen is not known. The data are from a study of cytomegalovirus exposure and HLA in healthy donors. Regarding the study as a whole: Donor immune exposure was known only as CMV serostatus.

The trim removed 0 bases at V and 5 bases at J, leaving 5 bases unmatched. The CDR3 is 15 residues long. Primers included in the PCR were 60 Vbeta and 13 Jbeta primers. Using immunoSEQ multiplex PCR, the repertoire was profiled, and TCRdb retains in-frame clones only, with some absent. Of about 160,000 clones in the sample, roughly four fifths were seen once. Sequencing used PBMCs. The rearrangement uses TRBV5-3 and TRBJ1-2, with 9 bases aligning to TRBD1. TRBV5-3 is known as an ORF, though its function is uncertain. The origin of this receptor is a young woman in good health and CMV-seronegative. CDR3 sequence (DNA): TGTGCCAGAAGCTTGGAACAGGGGGCGCGTTATGGCTACACCTTC. Its translation is CARSLEQGARYGYTF.